This T cell receptor (beta chain) comes out of a study of blood T cell repertoires in COVID-19 (dated by TCRdb to about 2020). General notes on the study: The collaborator samples originated in the United States, Italy and Spain and spanned the acute and convalescent phases of COVID-19. The material from the prospective study consisted of cDNA or gDNA derived from T cells, B-cell-depleted T cells, or PBMCs. Deeply sampled blood TCRbeta repertoires from subjects exposed to, actively infected with, or recovered from COVID-19 were included in the dataset. A freely available public database, intended as a resource for researchers studying the immune response to SARS-CoV-2, is where the repertoires were released. Samples came from the ongoing ImmuneRACE study (first 160 participants) plus 1,254 subjects from 6 global collaborators. A de-identified subject ID, COVID-19 status, age in years and sex were almost always included in the sample metadata. Where HLA class I and class II types were available, the types were taken from metadata supplied by the sample provider, not from assay-based typing.

The immunoSEQ Assay, a bias-controlled multiplex PCR, was used to amplify TCRbeta CDR3 regions from genomic DNA. In the authors' own workflow: Nucleated cell counts per sample were estimated from amplification of reference gene primers within the assay. To quantify the absolute abundance of each unique TCRbeta CDR3 rearrangement, sequence reads were collapsed and filtered. For each sample, productive Simpson clonality was calculated by taking the square root of Simpson's diversity index across productive rearrangements. The table comes from immuneACCESS by way of TCRdb, which keeps in-frame sequences with V and J called. Part of the clones is missing from these tables; in studies checked, under half for an unresolved V gene and the rest for unknown reasons. V, J and clone size are taken as reported in that table, and D and trimming were inferred from the DNA itself. The sample records fewer than 60,000 clones, 86% of which are singletons. The ten largest clones represent under 15% of the sample.

Collaborating institutions collected whole blood in K2EDTA tubes following their own protocols. For TCRbeta analysis, collaborators shipped samples in one of three forms: frozen whole blood, isolated PBMCs, or DNA extracted from either of those sample types. Study-wide conclusions, independent of this receptor: Clinical and demographic metadata were provided uncurated, with the amount varying by source and participant.

Remarks on this clone: Its binding antigen is unknown. The sample holds no much larger clone one base away, and base qualities are not on file.

Trimming leaves V shorter by 5 bases and J shorter by 6 bases, with the junction holding 8 bases beyond the gene matches. The CDR3 has 15 amino acids, counting the end cysteine and phenylalanine. Only the CDR3 part of the read is kept: 45 bases, read in frame from the first base. Based on the germline V gene, the CDR1 and CDR2 sequences are SNHLY and FYNNEI. The sequencing sample was made of peripheral blood. This clonotype originated in a human donor in a cohort sampled during active COVID-19. This sequence uses TRBV2 and TRBJ1-5; 9 bases in between match TRBD1. The DNA sequence follows: TGTGCCAGCAGTATAACAGGGGGCTCAGTTCAGCCCCAGCATTTT. Translation gives CASSITGGSVQPQHF.